This T cell receptor (beta chain) originates from a study of shared clonotypes between healthy human individuals. Notes on the study in general: For sorted subsets, rarefaction showed incomplete sequencing despite large depth.

Sequencing was performed with immunoSEQ multiplex PCR; in TCRdb, only in-frame clones are kept and a portion is missing. The repertoire holds some 700,000 clones, with about nine tenths as singletons. This CDR3 comprises 18 residues. Trimming removed 6 bases at V and 0 bases at J, with 20 bases between. Germline CDR1 is MNHEY and CDR2 is SMNVEV (reference sequence). This clone was found once. Its specificity is not known. The chain joins TRBV27 to TRBJ2-2, with a possible D match to TRBD2 (5 bases). This clonotype was obtained from a man between 18 and 35 years old in good health. Some clones in this sample may be carry-over from other donors' samples. Material: memory CD8+ T cells from PBMCs. Documented subset: CD45RO+ cells pooled with CCR7-negative TemRA cells. The CDR3 loop reads CASSSGLALLANTGELFF. CDR3 bases: TGTGCCAGCAGCTCCGGTCTAGCCCTGCTCGCGAACACCGGGGAGCTGTTTTTT.